This T cell receptor beta chain was sequenced for a study of T-cell memory formation after mild COVID-19. Turning to this clonotype: Its specificity is unknown.

Trimming removed 8 bases from V and 10 bases from J, with 11 bases in between. The CDR3 is 10 residues long. Germline-derived CDR1 and CDR2 are LGHNA and YSLEER. One entry per CDR3 protein, called by TCRdb with MiXCR from the 5' RACE reads. The profile shows some 300,000 distinct CDR3 sequences, more than 20% of them singletons. Study-level findings and limits: Specificity for SARS-CoV-2 was not confirmed among the second-wave clones peaking on day 37.

The rearrangement joins TRBV4-3 to TRBJ1-1; D is unclear. The sequence came from a man between 18 and 29 years old who had mild COVID-19 (a few samples of this study predate the infection). Cell type and time point are not known. The source material was PBMCs or a T cell subset sorted from them (not recorded which). In DNA, the CDR3 is TGCGCCAGCGCGGCTCTACGAGCTTTCTTT. Protein sequence: CASAALRAFF.